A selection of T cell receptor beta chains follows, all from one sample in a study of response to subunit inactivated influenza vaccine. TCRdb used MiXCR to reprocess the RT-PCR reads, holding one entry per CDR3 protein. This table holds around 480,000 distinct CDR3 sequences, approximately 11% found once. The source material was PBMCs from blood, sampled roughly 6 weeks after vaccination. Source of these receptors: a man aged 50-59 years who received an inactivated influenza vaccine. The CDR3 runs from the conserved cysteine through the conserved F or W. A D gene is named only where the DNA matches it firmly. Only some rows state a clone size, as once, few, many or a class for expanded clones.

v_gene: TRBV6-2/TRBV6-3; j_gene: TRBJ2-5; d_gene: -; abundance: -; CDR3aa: CASSSLLGTQYF; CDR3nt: TGTGCCAGCAGTTCTCTCCTGGGGACCCAGTACTTC
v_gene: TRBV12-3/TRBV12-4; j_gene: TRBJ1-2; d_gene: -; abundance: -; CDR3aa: CASSLGRGRMNYGYTF; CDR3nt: TGTGCCAGCAGTTTGGGGAGAGGGCGCATGAACTATGGCTACACCTTC
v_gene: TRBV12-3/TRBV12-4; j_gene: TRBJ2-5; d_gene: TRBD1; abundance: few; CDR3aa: CASRGQGRGETQYF; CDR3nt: TGTGCCAGCAGGGGACAGGGGCGGGGAGAGACCCAGTACTTC
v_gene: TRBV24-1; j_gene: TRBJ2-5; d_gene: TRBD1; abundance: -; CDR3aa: CATSDVGQETQYF; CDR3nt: TGTGCCACCAGTGATGTGGGACAGGAGACCCAGTACTTC
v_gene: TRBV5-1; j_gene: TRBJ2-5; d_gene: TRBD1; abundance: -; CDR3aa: CASSLTGDEIETQYF; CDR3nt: TGCGCCAGCAGCTTGACAGGGGACGAGATTGAGACCCAGTACTTC
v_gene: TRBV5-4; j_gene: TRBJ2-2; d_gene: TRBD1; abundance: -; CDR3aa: CASSSGTGYSTGELFF; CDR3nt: TGTGCCAGCAGCTCGGGGACAGGGTATTCCACGGGGGAGCTGTTTTTT
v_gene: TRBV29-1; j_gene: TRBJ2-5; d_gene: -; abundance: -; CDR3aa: CSAQRGSETQYF; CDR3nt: TGCAGCGCCCAAAGGGGATCGGAGACCCAGTACTTC
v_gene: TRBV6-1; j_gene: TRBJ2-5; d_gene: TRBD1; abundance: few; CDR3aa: CASSEGQGSVKTQYF; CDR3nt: TGTGCCAGCAGTGAAGGACAGGGGAGCGTAAAGACCCAGTACTTC
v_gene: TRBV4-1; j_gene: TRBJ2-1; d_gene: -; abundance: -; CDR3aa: CASSQVVAVINEQFF; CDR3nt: TGCGCCAGCAGCCAAGTAGTGGCGGTGATAAATGAGCAGTTCTTC
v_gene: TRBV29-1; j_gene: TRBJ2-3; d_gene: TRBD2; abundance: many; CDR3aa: CSVGTSGRGGTDTQYF; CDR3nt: TGCAGTGTCGGGACTAGCGGGAGGGGCGGCACAGATACGCAGTATTTT
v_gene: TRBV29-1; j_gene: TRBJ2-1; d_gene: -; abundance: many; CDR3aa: CSVETNRFF; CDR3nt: TGCAGCGTTGAGACTAATCGGTTCTTC
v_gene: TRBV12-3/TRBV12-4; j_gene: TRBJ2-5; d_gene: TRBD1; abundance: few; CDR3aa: CASSHWDRETQYF; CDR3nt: TGTGCCAGCAGCCATTGGGACAGGGAGACCCAGTACTTC
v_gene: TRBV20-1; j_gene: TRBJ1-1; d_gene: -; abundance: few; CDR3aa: CSAPRLGKNTEAFF; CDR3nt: TGCAGTGCTCCGCGGTTGGGGAAGAACACTGAAGCTTTCTTT
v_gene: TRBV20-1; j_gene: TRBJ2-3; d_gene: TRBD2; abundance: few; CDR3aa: CSASLAGVRSDTQYF; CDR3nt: TGCAGTGCCTCACTAGCGGGAGTTCGCTCAGATACGCAGTATTTT